These T cell receptor beta chains were read from a single sample in a study of blood T cell repertoires in COVID-19. Sequenced by immunoSEQ multiplex PCR; TCRdb stores in-frame clones only, minus some. The sample lists 130,000 to 150,000 clones, 84% occurring once. Sequencing input: peripheral blood. The receptors were gathered from a human donor in a cohort sampled during active COVID-19. CDR3s leave out the opening cysteine and the closing phenylalanine or tryptophan. The D gene is left open where the match is weak.

>TRBV7-9|-
ASSLSAEAF
>TRBV28|-
ASRITESGYT
>TRBV19|-
ASSIAARLNEKLF
>TRBV11-2|-
ASSLQGRMNTEAF
>TRBV29-1|-
SVRTAGNQPQH
>TRBV5-4|TRBD1
ASSFILQGASGGYT
>TRBV28|TRBD1
ATHPESRGRGYGYT
>TRBV10-3|TRBD1
AISESRGQGDGVYEQY
>TRBV28|TRBD2
ASSWAGGVTNEQF
>TRBV5-1|-
ASSLEPLATKNIQY
>TRBV6-5|-
ASKSYANTEAF
>TRBV6-1|-
ASSERPTGTNTEAF
>TRBV11-2|-
ASSLDGPYEKLF
>TRBV3-1/TRBV3-2|-
ASSPGGQSYGYT
>TRBV5-4|-
ASSLYSVGPNYGYT
>TRBV5-6|TRBD2
ASRMTSGGATETQY
>TRBV7-2|-
ASSLGQGSGYT
>TRBV10-3|TRBD2
AISAGSGATDTQY
>TRBV28|-
ASSLSGGNTDTQY
>TRBV19|-
ASSYGGSQPQH
>TRBV6-1|TRBD2
ASSRLAGAQETQY
>TRBV6-5|TRBD1
ASSSPGQGTDTQY
>TRBV5-1|TRBD2
ASSSPPGLAGIRETQY
>TRBV7-9|-
ASSLDRLNTEAF
>TRBV5-1|TRBD1
ASSAAGTARYNEQF
>TRBV2|TRBD1
ASSTDRGLSQPQH
>TRBV30|-
AWSLGGGEIGYT
>TRBV2|-
ASSGDREVAEQY
>TRBV5-6|-
ASSPGGAMNSPLH
>TRBV11-2|-
ASSLERQETQY
>TRBV28|TRBD1
ASSLESRTGQETQY
>TRBV5-4|-
ASSLQGNSYNEQF
>TRBV10-3|TRBD2
AITSGGFPGELF